This T cell receptor (beta chain) was recorded in a study of T cell responses to AZD1222 COVID-19 vaccine. Sequenced by immunoSEQ multiplex PCR; TCRdb stores in-frame clones only, minus some. Of 180,000 or so clones listed, 92% are singletons. The CDR3 contains 15 residues. The V end lost 2 bases, the J end lost 3 bases, and 10 bases lay between the germline ends. Germline-derived CDR1 and CDR2 are SGHVS and FNYEAQ. Findings of the study overall: Reports say nearly half of spike-specific TCRs go after unmutated variant regions. Repertoire sampling happened only post peak T cell response. After two AZD1222 doses, spike-specific TCR breadth and depth rose versus day 0. Spike as a whole was targeted by vaccine-associated CD4 TCRs, dominant at 160-218 and 743-854.

Points on this clone: As yet, its antigen is unknown.

The receptor was isolated from an adult who received the AZD1222 COVID-19 vaccine. The J gene is TRBJ1-4, the V gene TRBV7-6; possibly TRBD1 for D (5 bases). This material consisted of peripheral blood, taken 28 days after the second AZD1222 dose. CDR3 nucleotide sequence: TGTGCCAGCAGCTTATGGGGAGGGGCTAATGAAAAACTGTTTTTT. It specifies CASSLWGGANEKLFF.